Included here is one T cell receptor beta chain sequence, with context. The sample originates from a study of shared clonotypes between healthy human individuals. The run depth of the assay was deep. Profiling relied on immunoSEQ multiplex PCR, and the TCRdb table lists in-frame clones only, not all of them. Of 1,100,000 or so clones listed, around 82% are singletons. The germline V and J ends were trimmed by 3 bases and 3 bases, with 16 bases remaining between them. The CDR3 consists of 16 residues. Germline lookup yields CDR1 SGHRS and CDR2 YFSETQ. The gene calls are TRBV5-1 and TRBJ2-1, with D possibly matching TRBD2 (6 bases). Sequences were obtained from memory CD4+ T cells from PBMCs. As for subset: CD45RA-negative fraction. The receptor was derived from a man aged 18 to 35 in good health. Some clones in this sample may be carry-over from other donors' samples. The CDR3 DNA is TGCGCCAGCAGCTCCGGGACTGGGGGACTCTACAATGAGCAGTTCTTC. Translated, it gives CASSSGTGGLYNEQFF.